One sample yielded the 6 T cell receptor beta chains listed below, sequenced in a study of blood T cell repertoires in COVID-19. TCRdb keeps only in-frame clones here, not all; method: immunoSEQ multiplex PCR. The sample contains about 170,000 clones, approximately 77% of which appear only once. The sample taken for sequencing was peripheral blood. These receptors were collected from a woman older than 75 with active or convalescent COVID-19.

Details on this clone: Other DNA sequences of this sample code for an identical CDR3. This rearrangement joins TRBV9 to TRBJ2-2; tentative D call: TRBD2 (5 bases). Germline CDR1 is SGDLS and CDR2 is YYNGEE. Trimming took off 0 bases at V and 6 bases at J, with 6 bases between the two ends. The CDR3 contains 13 residues. The CDR3, as DNA: TGTGCCAGCAGCGTAGTGGGAGCCGGGGAGCTGTTTTTT. Translation: CASSVVGAGELFF. Supplemented by reference TRBV9 and TRBJ2-2, the full variable domain reads DSGVTQTPKHLITATGQRVTLRCSPRSGDLSVYWYQQSLDQGLQFLIQYYNGEERAKGNILERFSAQQFPDLHSELNLSSLELGDSALYFCASSVVGAGELFFGEGSRLTVL.

V and J are TRBV7-3 and TRBJ2-1, with 13 bases matching TRBD2. In germline, CDR1 is SGHTA, CDR2 FQGTGA. Germline trimming cut 1 base from V and 6 bases from J; bases unmatched to any gene: 6. This CDR3 spans 17 amino acids. The CDR3 bases are TGTGCCAGCAGCTTAAGCGGACTAGCGGGAGACCCCAATGAGCAGTTCTTC. Translating it yields CASSLSGLAGDPNEQFF. Together with reference TRBV7-3 and TRBJ2-1, the CDR3 gives the full variable domain: GAGVSQTPSNKVTEKGKYVELRCDPISGHTALYWYRQSLGQGPEFLIYFQGTGAADDSGLPNDRFFAVRPEGSVSTLKIQRTERGDSAVYLCASSLSGLAGDPNEQFFGPGTRLTVL.

The chain has TRBV5-1 and TRBJ2-1; 11 bases map to TRBD2. The CDR3 covers 18 residues. With 4 bases clipped from V and 0 bases from J, the junction kept 9 bases outside the gene matches. Germline CDR1 SGHRS, CDR2 YFSETQ. CDR3 protein: CASSRTSGSLSSYNEQFF. The DNA for the CDR3 is TGCGCCAGCAGCCGAACTAGCGGGAGCTTGAGCTCCTACAATGAGCAGTTCTTC.

The rearrangement joins TRBV2 to TRBJ1-5; the match to TRBD1 covers 8 bases. Germline V gene lookup returns CDR1 SNHLY and CDR2 FYNNEI. V trimming: 7 bases; J trimming: 6 bases; junction bases outside the gene matches: 8. The CDR3 spans 14 residues. The CDR3 sequence: CASTQGARGQPQHF. The CDR3 coding sequence is TGTGCCAGCACCCAGGGGGCCCGGGGTCAGCCCCAGCATTTT.

DNA for the CDR3: TGCGCCAGCAGCTCCGGACAGGCCCAAGAGACCCAGTACTTC. It encodes CASSSGQAQETQYF. The chain combines TRBV5-1 with TRBJ2-5; the match to TRBD1 covers 7 bases. CDR1 is SGHRS, CDR2 YFSETQ, per germline. V lost 3 bases and J lost 1; bases outside the gene matches: 3. CDR3 length: 14 residues.

The rearrangement links TRBV3-1 (or the pseudogene TRBV3-2) to TRBJ2-7; no reliable D call. CDR3 size: 13 residues. The germline V gene has CDR1 LGHDT and CDR2 YNNKEL (reference sequence). V was pared by 0 bases and J by 2 bases, with 5 bases between. The CDR3 DNA follows: TGTGCCAGCAGCCAAGAGGCTGCCTACGAGCAGTACTTC. It yields the protein CASSQEAAYEQYF.